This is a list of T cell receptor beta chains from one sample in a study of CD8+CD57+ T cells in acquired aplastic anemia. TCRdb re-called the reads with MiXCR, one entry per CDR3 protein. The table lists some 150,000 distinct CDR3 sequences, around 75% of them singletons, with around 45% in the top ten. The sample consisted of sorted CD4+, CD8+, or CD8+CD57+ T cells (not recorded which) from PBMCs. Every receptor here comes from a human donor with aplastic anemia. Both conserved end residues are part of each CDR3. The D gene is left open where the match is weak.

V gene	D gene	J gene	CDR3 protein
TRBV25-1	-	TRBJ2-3	CASSDYSDTQYF
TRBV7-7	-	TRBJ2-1	CASSPGIIYNEQFF
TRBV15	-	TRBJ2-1	CATSSQGKGVYNEQFF
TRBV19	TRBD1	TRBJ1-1	CASRDRDTEAFF
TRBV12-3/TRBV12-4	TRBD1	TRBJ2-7	CASSQSGTGPYEQYF
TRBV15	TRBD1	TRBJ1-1	CATSRGGGSNTEAFF
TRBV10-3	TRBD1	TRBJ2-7	CAISDQTKTGDEQYF
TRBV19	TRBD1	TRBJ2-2	CASRGRGLNTGELFF
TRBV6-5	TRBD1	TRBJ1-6	CASSYSRKGQYNSPLHF
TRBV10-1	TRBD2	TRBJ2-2	CASRVAGGPCGDTGELFF
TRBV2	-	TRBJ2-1	CASTLDIGRHNEQFF
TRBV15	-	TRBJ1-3	CARWGYSGNTIYF
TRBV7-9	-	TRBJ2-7	CASSNRASYEQYF
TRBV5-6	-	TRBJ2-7	CASSLGGALEQYF
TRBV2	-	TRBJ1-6	CASSETGQNSPLHF
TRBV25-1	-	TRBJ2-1	CASSVWKLNEQFF
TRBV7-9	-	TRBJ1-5	CASSSISGEPQHF
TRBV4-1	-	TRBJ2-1	CASSQDWAREQFF
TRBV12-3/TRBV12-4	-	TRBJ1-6	CASSPTGQVNSPLHF
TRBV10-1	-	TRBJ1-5	CASSESLEGGHSNQPQHF
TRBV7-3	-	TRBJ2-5	CASSPGTRSLGETQYF
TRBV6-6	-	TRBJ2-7	CASSEALLRSYEQYF
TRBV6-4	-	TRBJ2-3	CASREGGSTDTQYF
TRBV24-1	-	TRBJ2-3	CATSPSQHITQYF
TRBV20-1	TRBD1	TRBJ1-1	CSARFDRGVETEAFF
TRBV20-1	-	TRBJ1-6	CSASPGLTGSSPLHF
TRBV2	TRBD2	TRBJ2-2	CASSDLAGGLAGELFF
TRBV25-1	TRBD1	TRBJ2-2	CASSQGAAGELFF
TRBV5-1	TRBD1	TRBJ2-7	CASSPGQGLEQYF
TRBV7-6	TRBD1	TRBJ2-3	CASSLWGVLGQGRDTQYF
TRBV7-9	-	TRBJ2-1	CASSLSIADNEQFF
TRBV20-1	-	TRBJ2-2	CSAEAGELFF
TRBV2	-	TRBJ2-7	CASRSAGTYEQYF
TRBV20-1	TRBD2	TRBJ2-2	CSARDLLAGDTGELFF
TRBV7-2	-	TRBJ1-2	CASSASGRLALDYTF
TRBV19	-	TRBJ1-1	CASSMALNTGAFF
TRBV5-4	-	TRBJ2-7	CASSGGTSSCEQYF
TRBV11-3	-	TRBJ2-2	CASMGATGELFF